The clone carrying this T cell receptor (beta chain) occurred a few times. Its antigen is not identified. This CDR3 contains 15 residues. CDR1 is SGHDT and CDR2 is YYEEEE in the germline V gene. With V trimmed by 4 bases and J by 3 bases, 9 bases remained unmatched. TCRdb reanalysed the 5' RACE reads using MiXCR and keeps one entry per CDR3 protein. This sample carries about 570,000 distinct CDR3 sequences, roughly 9.9% of them seen once, and the ten largest clones take approximately 3.2%. These data come from a study of identical twins. Study-wide results and limits: Modeled out-of-frame TCR alpha sharing in monozygotic twins fell below observed levels.

The same specimen was also included in a second study, on yellow fever vaccine responses in identical twins.

The sequence was obtained from a young woman in good health. The rearrangement links TRBV5-6 to TRBJ2-7; the match to TRBD1 covers 8 bases. Sequencing used PBMCs. The CDR3, as DNA: TGTGCCAGCAGCCTCGACCGACAGGGGAACTACGAGCAGTACTTC. Translation: CASSLDRQGNYEQYF.